Below, 8 T cell receptor beta chains from the same sample are listed, as sequenced in a study of blood T cell repertoires in COVID-19. TCRdb's copy holds only in-frame clones and misses some; the assay was immunoSEQ multiplex PCR. The table lists about 390,000 clones, around 87% of them singletons. Sequencing was carried out using PBMCs or T cells enriched from blood (not recorded which). Receptor source: a woman between 45 and 65 years old who had recovered from COVID-19.

This chain uses TRBV7-9 with TRBJ2-2; D gene ambiguous. This CDR3 has 15 amino acids. V lost 4 bases, J lost 5 bases, and 14 bases lay in between. Germline CDR1 and CDR2: SEHNR and FQNEAQ (reference sequence). CDR3 DNA sequence: TGTGCCAGCAGCTCAGGAAGAACACCGACCGGGGAGCTGTTTTTT. Its protein is CASSSGRTPTGELFF.

V usage is TRBV28 and J usage is TRBJ1-5; the D is unclear. CDR3 length: 12 residues. CDR1 and CDR2 (germline): MDHEN, SYDVKM. V lost 7 bases and J 3 bases, leaving 7 bases between the germline ends. The CDR3 loop is CASTLLNQPQHF. DNA of the CDR3: TGTGCCAGCACCCTCCTCAATCAGCCCCAGCATTTT.

CDR3 sequence: CASSLGSQESGYTF. CDR3 coding DNA: TGTGCCAGCAGCTTAGGCTCACAGGAGTCCGGCTACACCTTC. The chain carries TRBV7-9 and TRBJ1-2, with a tentative D call TRBD1 (5 bases). Germline V CDR1 and CDR2: SEHNR, FQNEAQ (reference sequence). Trimming removed 1 base from V and 8 bases from J, with 14 bases in between. CDR3 length: 14 amino acids.

This chain links TRBV7-8 with TRBJ2-3, with D tentatively TRBD2 (6 bases). The CDR3 length is 15 residues. The V gene's germline CDR1 is SGHVS and CDR2 FQNEAQ. Trimming stripped 3 bases from V and 1 base from J, with 11 bases between. The CDR3 here is CASSFVADRTDTQYF. In nucleotides, the CDR3 is TGTGCCAGCAGCTTTGTAGCGGACCGCACAGATACGCAGTATTTT.

This rearrangement joins TRBV28 to TRBJ2-1, with D possibly TRBD1 on 6 matching bases. This CDR3 spans 13 amino acids. Germline CDR1 is MDHEN and CDR2 is SYDVKM. V was cut by 6 bases and J by 7 bases, with 13 bases left in between. This chain's CDR3 is CASSRTGSNEQFF. CDR3 sequence (DNA): TGTGCCAGCAGCCGAACAGGGAGTAATGAGCAGTTCTTC.

The gene calls are TRBV7-2 and TRBJ2-2; a weak D match, TRBD1 (5 bases). The CDR3 extends over 15 amino acids. Trimming removed 6 bases at V and 6 bases at J, with 17 bases between. The germline CDR1 and CDR2 sequences are SGHTA and FQGNSA. The CDR3 DNA reads as TGTGCCAGCAGAGGGGCAGGGCGTGCGTCCGGGGAGCTGTTTTTT. Residues: CASRGAGRASGELFF.

V is TRBV4-1 and J is TRBJ1-3; no clear D. The CDR3 sequence is 17 residues long. V lost 0 bases and J lost 0, with 12 bases in between. Germline CDR1 MGHRA, CDR2 YSYEKL. As DNA, the CDR3 is TGCGCCAGCAGCCAAGATCATGCAGGTCACTCTGGAAACACCATATATTTT. This translates into CASSQDHAGHSGNTIYF.

The chain joins TRBV6-5 to TRBJ2-7, with 7 bases fitting TRBD1. Germline-derived CDR1 and CDR2 are MNHEY and SVGAGI. The CDR3 is 13 residues long. With V trimmed by 6 bases and J by 5 bases, 7 bases remained unmatched. The CDR3 DNA is TGTGCCAGCAGCCTGACAGGGACCCACGAGCAGTACTTC. This encodes CASSLTGTHEQYF.